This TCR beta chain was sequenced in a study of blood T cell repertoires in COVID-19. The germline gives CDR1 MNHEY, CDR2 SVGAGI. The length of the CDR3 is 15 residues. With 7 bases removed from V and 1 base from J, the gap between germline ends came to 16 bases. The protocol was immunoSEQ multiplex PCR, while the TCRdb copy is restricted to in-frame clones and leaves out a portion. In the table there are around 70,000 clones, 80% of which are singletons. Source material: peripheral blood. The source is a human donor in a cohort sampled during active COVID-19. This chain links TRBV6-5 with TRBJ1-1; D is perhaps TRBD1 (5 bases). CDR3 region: CASTLRRGPNTEAFF. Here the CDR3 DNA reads TGTGCCAGCACCCTAAGGAGGGGCCCGAACACTGAAGCTTTCTTT.